This paragraph reports one T cell receptor beta chain. A single count supports this clone. This receptor's antigen is unknown. No clone much larger than this one lies a single base away; base qualities are absent. For CDR1 and CDR2, the germline V gene lists MGHRA and YSYEKL. From its cysteine to its phenylalanine, the CDR3 spans 15 amino acids. The retained sequence is limited to the CDR3, 45 bases, with the frame set at the first base. V is pruned by 4 bases and J by 8 bases, leaving 9 bases of the junction without a gene match. The sample's time point label, decoded: baseline before oral tofacitinib. Lesional scalp punch biopsies and peripheral blood were collected from alopecia areata patients. PBMCs were isolated by density centrifugation and stained for CD3, CD4 and CD8, after which CD4+ and CD8+ T cells were sorted on a FACSAria. The method behind the library was the immunoSEQ multiplex PCR assay. For TCR sequencing, RNA was extracted from every sample and reverse transcribed into cDNA to serve as template. SuperScript III was used for first-strand cDNA synthesis, primed with a 2:1 mix of oligo-dT and random hexamers. Amplification bias was assessed with a synthetic immune receptor repertoire, and residual bias was removed computationally. For the original study's pipeline: Raw reads were preprocessed to remove errors, and CDR3 was defined by IMGT conventions from the conserved cysteine to phenylalanine. Clonality was computed as 1 minus the Shannon entropy, with the entropy normalized by log2 of the number of productive unique TCRs. Scalp TCRbeta sequences were cross-referenced with sorted blood CD4 and CD8 repertoires so that the CD4 or CD8 identity of scalp clones could be inferred. This immuneACCESS table, as held by TCRdb, lists in-frame sequences with V and J called but not all clones. Of the missing ones, under half trace to an unresolved V gene in checked studies; the others have no known cause. Clone size and the V and J calls come from that table; the DNA yielded D and trimming. This sample lists over 100,000 clones; 49% were detected once. The ten top clones hold 18% of the sample.

These data come from a study of CD8+ T cells in alopecia areata (dated by TCRdb to between 2018 and 2020). Regarding the complete study: Treated patients were enrolled in an open-label pilot trial of oral tofacitinib, 5 to 10 mg twice daily, for moderate-to-severe alopecia areata. Patients received tofacitinib for 6 to 18 months and were then followed off drug for 6 months to check for delayed response and recurrence. The study used high-throughput TCRbeta sequencing to examine T cell clonal expansion in alopecia areata, in both the C3H/HeJ mouse model and human patients. In humans, TCRbeta sequencing was performed on scalp tissue and on sorted CD4+ and CD8+ peripheral blood T cells from healthy controls and from patients with patchy or totalis/universalis alopecia areata. Tofacitinib-treated patients had biopsies at baseline and at 4 and 24 weeks of treatment, with a later scalp biopsy in several patients. Scalp clonality was compared across normal scalp (n=4), patchy alopecia areata scalp (n=8), and alopecia totalis/universalis scalp (n=8). RNA was obtained with the PAXgene miRNA kit for fixed scalp, the miRNeasy kit for PBMCs, and the RNeasy kit for mouse skin. immunoSEQ multiplex PCR using 35 Vbeta forward primers and 13 Jbeta reverse primers was used to amplify TCRbeta CDR3 regions. Overall study results and their limits: Compared with mice, TCR sequences shared between patients were less clear, possibly partly because of HLA diversity across the patient population. Unlike mouse skin, which is dominated by gammadelta T cells, normal human skin has resident alphabeta T cells that are also sequenced, and this complicates analysis of the scalp TCR repertoire. Compared with normal scalp, lesional scalp had higher clonality and more expanded CD8+ clones, particularly in alopecia totalis/universalis, a pattern that suggests antigenic drive.

Sequenced here: CD8+ T cells sorted from blood, sampled at week 0. The V and J segments used are TRBV4-1 and TRBJ1-1, and TRBD1 aligns with 11 junction nucleotides. The receptor was derived from a human donor with alopecia areata. The sequenced DNA: TGCGCCAGCAGCCTCACCGGGACAGGGGGAACGGAAGCTTTCTTT. It translates as CASSLTGTGGTEAFF.